Listed below are T cell receptor beta chains from one sample, sequenced in a study of blood T cell repertoires in COVID-19. The data were produced by immunoSEQ multiplex PCR, yet TCRdb's version contains in-frame clones alone and is incomplete. The sample includes over 200,000 clones, 70% to 75% seen only once; the top ten take 3.3%. Sequencing was done on a sample of peripheral blood. The receptor source for this set is a woman aged 80 or over with acute or convalescent COVID-19. Each CDR3 is given with its conserved first and last residue. The D gene is left open where the match is weak. Clone size is given for some rows only: seen once, a few or many times, or a class if the clone is expanded.

j_gene | v_gene | d_gene | abundance | CDR3nt | CDR3aa
TRBJ2-3 | TRBV28 | - | once | TGTGCCAGCAGTTTTTCGGGAAACACAGATACGCAGTATTTT | CASSFSGNTDTQYF
TRBJ1-1 | TRBV29-1 | - | once | TGCAGCCACTCAGGGGCAGGGGAAGCTTTCTTT | CSHSGAGEAFF
TRBJ2-5 | TRBV19 | TRBD1 | - | TGTGCCAGTAGTATCCCAGGACAGGGAAGAGAGACCCAGTACTTC | CASSIPGQGRETQYF
TRBJ2-2 | TRBV7-9 | - | once | TGTGCCAGCAGCCAACGGGAGACAGGGTCCGGGGAGCTGTTTTTT | CASSQRETGSGELFF
TRBJ2-3 | TRBV5-1 | TRBD2 | - | TGCGCCAGCAGCTCGCCCGGACTAGCGGGAGTTTCAGATACGCAGTATTTT | CASSSPGLAGVSDTQYF
TRBJ1-4 | TRBV15 | TRBD1 | - | TGTGCCACCAGCAAGACAGGGAATAATGAAAAACTGTTTTTT | CATSKTGNNEKLFF
TRBJ1-1 | TRBV15 | - | - | TGTGCCACCAGCAGAGATCAAACTGAAGCTTTCTTT | CATSRDQTEAFF
TRBJ1-1 | TRBV6-2/TRBV6-3 | - | - | TGTGCCAGCAGTTACTCGAGGGCCAGAAACACTGAAGCTTTCTTT | CASSYSRARNTEAFF
TRBJ2-4 | TRBV6-1 | - | - | TGTGCCAGCAGTGTGGGTCAGGGGAGTCCCAAAAACATTCAGTACTTC | CASSVGQGSPKNIQYF
TRBJ2-3 | TRBV10-3 | TRBD2 | - | TGTGCCATCAGTGAGTCGTCGAGGACTAGCGGAAATACAGATACGCAGTATTTT | CAISESSRTSGNTDTQYF
TRBJ2-7 | TRBV12-3/TRBV12-4 | - | - | TGTGCCAGCCGTGATCGGAGAACCTACGAGCAGTACTTC | CASRDRRTYEQYF
TRBJ1-2 | TRBV5-4 | TRBD1 | - | TGTGCCGGCGCCACAGGGGCGGACTATGGCTACACCTTC | CAGATGADYGYTF
TRBJ2-1 | TRBV19 | - | - | TGTGCCAGTAGTAGCCAGGGGCAAGGGAATGAGCAGTTCTTC | CASSSQGQGNEQFF
TRBJ2-7 | TRBV5-1 | TRBD2 | - | TGCGCCAGCAGCTGGGGGACTAGCGGGTTCCACTACGAGCAGTACTTC | CASSWGTSGFHYEQYF
TRBJ1-3 | TRBV18 | - | - | TGTGCCAGCTCACCAGGGGCCGGAAACACCATATATTTT | CASSPGAGNTIYF
TRBJ1-1 | TRBV6-6 | TRBD1 | few | TGTGCCAGCAAACCGGGACAGGGAAATGCTGAAGCTTTCTTT | CASKPGQGNAEAFF
TRBJ1-1 | TRBV18 | - | once | TGTGCCAGCTCACGAGGGACGGGAGGAAACACTGAAGCTTTCTTT | CASSRGTGGNTEAFF
TRBJ2-2 | TRBV5-5 | TRBD1 | - | TGTGCCAGCAGCCCCGGACAGGGGAGAGGGACCGGGGAGCTGTTTTTT | CASSPGQGRGTGELFF
TRBJ2-7 | TRBV2 | TRBD2 | few | TGTGCCAGCAGTGAAGGCCCCGGGGGGGCTTACGAGCAGTACTTC | CASSEGPGGAYEQYF
TRBJ1-2 | TRBV5-1 | - | - | TGCGCCAGCAGCCCGGAGTCCCGCCGAGGCTACACCTTC | CASSPESRRGYTF
TRBJ2-7 | TRBV18 | TRBD2 | - | TGTGCCAGCTCACCAGTAACGGGAGGGAGCTTCGAGCAGTACTTC | CASSPVTGGSFEQYF
TRBJ2-7 | TRBV27 | - | many | TGTGCCAGCAGCCCCTCCGCGGCGGGGGCCGCCTACGAGCAGTACTTC | CASSPSAAGAAYEQYF
TRBJ2-7 | TRBV19 | - | - | TGTGCCAGTACCTCCCGAGGCCAGGGCTACGAGCAGTACTTC | CASTSRGQGYEQYF
TRBJ1-3 | TRBV5-1 | TRBD1 | - | TGCGCCAGCAGCGCGGGACAGAATGGAAACACCATATATTTT | CASSAGQNGNTIYF
TRBJ1-5 | TRBV10-2 | TRBD1 | - | TGCGCCAGCAGAGACGGACAGGGTCGTAATCAGCCCCAGCATTTT | CASRDGQGRNQPQHF
TRBJ1-1 | TRBV6-5 | - | - | TGTGCCAGCAGACAGGGATCCTCGAACACTGAAGCTTTCTTT | CASRQGSSNTEAFF
TRBJ1-2 | TRBV4-3 | TRBD1 | - | TGCGCCAGCAGCCAAGGACCCGGGACAGGGGTTAACTATGGCTACACCTTC | CASSQGPGTGVNYGYTF
TRBJ2-7 | TRBV3-1/TRBV3-2 | TRBD2 | - | TGTGCCAGCAGCCAACGCGGGGGTCAAAACGAGCAGTACTTC | CASSQRGGQNEQYF
TRBJ2-2 | TRBV2 | - | - | TGTGCCAGCAGTGACGTTACCGGGGAGCTGTTTTTT | CASSDVTGELFF
TRBJ1-1 | TRBV6-5 | - | - | TGTGCCAGCATGCAAAGGACACTAAACACTGAAGCTTTCTTT | CASMQRTLNTEAFF
TRBJ2-2 | TRBV6-5 | - | - | TGTGCCAGCCTTAGGGGCGGGGCGGGGACCGGGGAGCTGTTTTTT | CASLRGGAGTGELFF
TRBJ2-1 | TRBV19 | TRBD1 | once | TGTGCCAGTAGTCTTGACAGGGTAGTCGATGAGCAGTTCTTC | CASSLDRVVDEQFF
TRBJ2-7 | TRBV5-1 | TRBD2 | many | TGCGCCAGCAGCTTGTCTAGCGGGAGCGCCTACGAGCAGTACTTC | CASSLSSGSAYEQYF